The 4 T cell receptor beta chains below were found in one sample sequenced in a study of blood T cell repertoires in COVID-19. The repertoire was sequenced with immunoSEQ multiplex PCR; TCRdb's copy has only in-frame clones and lacks some. The table records approximately 320,000 clones, 85% of them present only once. Specimen: peripheral blood. Receptors originate from a human donor in a cohort sampled during active COVID-19.

The V gene is TRBV7-9, the J gene TRBJ1-5; D not resolved. The CDR3 runs 14 residues. Looked up from germline, CDR1 is SEHNR and CDR2 is FQNEAQ (reference sequence). V was cut by 3 bases and J by 6 bases, with 12 bases left in between. DNA for the CDR3: TGTGCCAGCAGCTTTTCAGCCCCGGGTCAGCCCCAGCATTTT. Amino acids: CASSFSAPGQPQHF.

The chain combines TRBV30 with TRBJ1-6; TRBD1 matches 10 bases. There are 14 residues in the CDR3. V was pared by 3 bases and J by 10 bases, with 6 bases of the junction left unmatched. Germline loops: CDR1 GTSNPN, CDR2 SVGIG (reference sequence). The CDR3 nucleotides are TGTGCCTGGAGGGGACAGGGGTCTGGGTCACCCCTCCACTTT. This translates into CAWRGQGSGSPLHF.

This chain links TRBV7-9 with TRBJ1-5; D gene unclear. The V end was cut by 5 bases, the J end by 4 bases, with 9 bases between. The CDR3 covers 13 residues. Germline V gives CDR1 SEHNR, CDR2 FQNEAQ (reference sequence). The DNA of the CDR3 is TGTGCCAGCAGCCCAGAACCTAATCAGCCCCAGCATTTT. Its translation: CASSPEPNQPQHF.

Regarding this clone: An end of the junction does not agree with germline; a read error may underlie this. The chain links TRBV29-1 to TRBJ1-2, with 8 bases fitting TRBD1. Germline CDR1 and CDR2: SQVTM and ANQGSEA. The length of the CDR3 is 11 residues. This chain's CDR3 is CSVEQGGGFFF. In DNA, the CDR3 is TGCAGCGTGGAACAGGGGGGCGGCTTTTTTTTC.